This TCR beta chain emerged from a study of blood T cell repertoires in COVID-19. The length of the CDR3 is 16 residues. Between the trimmed V and J ends, which lost 0 bases and 0 bases, there was a span of 10 bases. Germline CDR1 SGHRS, CDR2 YFSETQ. The table came from immunoSEQ multiplex PCR; TCRdb's copy has only in-frame clones and leaves some out. Of fewer than 250,000 clones listed, about 86% are singletons. The sequence was collected from a woman between 45 and 65 years old with acute or convalescent COVID-19. V gene TRBV5-1 combines with J gene TRBJ2-1; no clear D gene. Sequenced material: peripheral blood. The CDR3 loop reads CASSLETPSSYNEQFF. CDR3 sequence (DNA): TGCGCCAGCAGCTTGGAAACTCCAAGCTCCTACAATGAGCAGTTCTTC.